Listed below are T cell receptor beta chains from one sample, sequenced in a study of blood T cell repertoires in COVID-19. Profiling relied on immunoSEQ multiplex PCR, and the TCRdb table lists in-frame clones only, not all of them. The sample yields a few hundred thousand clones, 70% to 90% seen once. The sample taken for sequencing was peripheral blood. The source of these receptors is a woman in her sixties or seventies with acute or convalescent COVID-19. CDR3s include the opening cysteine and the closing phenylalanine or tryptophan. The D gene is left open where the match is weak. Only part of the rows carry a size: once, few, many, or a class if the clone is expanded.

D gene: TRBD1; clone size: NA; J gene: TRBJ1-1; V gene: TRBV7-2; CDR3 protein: CASSLNRQGASAAFF; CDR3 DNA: TGTGCCAGCAGCTTAAATCGACAGGGGGCCTCCGCGGCTTTCTTT
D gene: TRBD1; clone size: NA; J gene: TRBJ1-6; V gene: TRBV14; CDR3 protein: CASSHKRTGSNSPLHF; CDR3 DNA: TGTGCCAGCAGCCATAAAAGGACAGGGAGCAATTCACCCCTCCACTTT
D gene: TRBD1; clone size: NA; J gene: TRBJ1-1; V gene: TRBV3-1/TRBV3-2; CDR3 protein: CASSSNRDRACFF; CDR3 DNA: TGTGCCAGCAGCTCGAACCGGGACAGGGCGTGTTTCTTT
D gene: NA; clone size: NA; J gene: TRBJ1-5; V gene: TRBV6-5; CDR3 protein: CASCRVEGQPQHF; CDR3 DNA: TGTGCCAGCTGCAGGGTGGAAGGTCAGCCCCAGCATTTT
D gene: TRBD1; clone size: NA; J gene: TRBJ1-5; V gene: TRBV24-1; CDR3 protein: CATITGTETVESNQPQHF; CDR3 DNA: TGTGCCACCATTACCGGGACAGAGACGGTAGAAAGCAATCAGCCCCAGCATTTT
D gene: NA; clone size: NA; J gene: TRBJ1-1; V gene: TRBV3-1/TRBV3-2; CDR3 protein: CASSPHRGNTEAFF; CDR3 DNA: TGTGCCAGCAGCCCCCACCGAGGGAACACTGAAGCTTTCTTT
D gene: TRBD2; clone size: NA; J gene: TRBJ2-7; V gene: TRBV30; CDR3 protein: CAWGDEVAGDEQYF; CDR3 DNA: TGTGCCTGGGGCGACGAAGTCGCGGGGGACGAGCAGTACTTC
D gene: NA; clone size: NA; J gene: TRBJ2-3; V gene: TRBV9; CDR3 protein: CASSVPGGDTQYF; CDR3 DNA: TGTGCCAGCAGCGTTCCAGGGGGGGATACGCAGTATTTT
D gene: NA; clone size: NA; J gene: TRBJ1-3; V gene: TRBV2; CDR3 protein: CASSGGGRSGNTIYF; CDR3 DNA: TGTGCCAGCAGTGGGGGAGGCCGGTCTGGAAACACCATATATTTT
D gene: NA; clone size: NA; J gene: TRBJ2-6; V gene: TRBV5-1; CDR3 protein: CASSLTDSFYSGANVLTF; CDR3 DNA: TGCGCCAGCAGCCTAACGGACAGCTTTTACTCTGGGGCCAACGTCCTGACTTTC
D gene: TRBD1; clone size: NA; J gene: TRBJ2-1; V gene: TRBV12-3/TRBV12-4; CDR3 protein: CASSEPGGEQFF; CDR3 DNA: TGTGCCAGCAGTGAGCCAGGGGGAGAGCAGTTCTTC
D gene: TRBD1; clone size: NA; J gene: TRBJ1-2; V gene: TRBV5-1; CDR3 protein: CASTDNRGHGYTF; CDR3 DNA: TGCGCCAGCACGGATAACAGGGGCCATGGCTACACCTTC
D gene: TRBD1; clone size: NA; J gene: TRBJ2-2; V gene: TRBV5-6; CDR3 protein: CASSLAGTANTGELFF; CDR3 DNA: TGTGCCAGCAGCTTGGCCGGGACAGCGAACACCGGGGAGCTGTTTTTT
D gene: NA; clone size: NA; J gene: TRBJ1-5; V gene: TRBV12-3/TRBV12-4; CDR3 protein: CASSRLSNQPQHF; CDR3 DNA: TGTGCCAGCAGTCGTCTTAGCAATCAGCCCCAGCATTTT
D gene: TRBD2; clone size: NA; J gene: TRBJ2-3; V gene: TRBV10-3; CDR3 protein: CAISESSGGISDTQYF; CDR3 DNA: TGTGCCATCAGCGAATCTAGCGGGGGGATATCAGATACGCAGTATTTT
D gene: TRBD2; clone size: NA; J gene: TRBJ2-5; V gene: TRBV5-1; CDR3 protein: CASSLGAAGGGETQYF; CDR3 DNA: TGCGCCAGCAGCTTGGGAGCAGCGGGGGGCGGAGAGACCCAGTACTTC
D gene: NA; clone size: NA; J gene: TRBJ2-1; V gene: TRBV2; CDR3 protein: CASSNGLNSYNEQFF; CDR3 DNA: TGTGCCAGCAGCAACGGACTGAATTCCTACAATGAGCAGTTCTTC
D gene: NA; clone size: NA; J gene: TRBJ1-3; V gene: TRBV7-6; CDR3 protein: CASSSWGQGSGNTIYF; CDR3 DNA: TGTGCCAGCAGCTCCTGGGGGCAGGGCTCTGGAAACACCATATATTTT
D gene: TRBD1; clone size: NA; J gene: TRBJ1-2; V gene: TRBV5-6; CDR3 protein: CASSLRGQWTF; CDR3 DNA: TGTGCCAGCAGCTTGAGGGGACAGTGGACCTTC
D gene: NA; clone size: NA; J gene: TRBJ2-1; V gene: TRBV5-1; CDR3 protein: CASMGRGNYNEQFF; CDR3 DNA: TGCGCCAGCATGGGTCGGGGGAACTACAATGAGCAGTTCTTC
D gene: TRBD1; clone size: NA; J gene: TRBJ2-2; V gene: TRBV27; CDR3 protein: CASSPGQGSTNTGELFF; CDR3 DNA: TGTGCCAGCAGTCCGGGACAGGGATCTACTAACACCGGGGAGCTGTTTTTT
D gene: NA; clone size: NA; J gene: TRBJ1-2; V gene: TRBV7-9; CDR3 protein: CASSLREYDGYTF; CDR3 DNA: TGTGCCAGCAGCTTAAGGGAGTATGACGGCTACACCTTC
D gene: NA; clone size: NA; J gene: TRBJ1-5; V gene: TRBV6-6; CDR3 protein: CASSYSEGVQPQHF; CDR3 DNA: TGTGCCAGCAGTTACTCGGAAGGAGTTCAGCCCCAGCATTTT
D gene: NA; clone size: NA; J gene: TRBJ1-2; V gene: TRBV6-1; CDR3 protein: CASSETNVGGWYGYTF; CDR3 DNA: TGTGCCAGCAGTGAAACCAACGTAGGGGGTTGGTATGGCTACACCTTC
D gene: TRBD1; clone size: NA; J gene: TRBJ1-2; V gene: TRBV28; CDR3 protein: CAVPVGTGRGYTF; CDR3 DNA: TGTGCCGTCCCCGTAGGGACAGGAAGAGGCTACACCTTC
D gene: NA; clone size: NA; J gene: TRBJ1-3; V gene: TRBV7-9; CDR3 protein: CASSLARTEDTIYF; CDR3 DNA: TGTGCCAGCAGCTTAGCCCGGACGGAGGACACCATATATTTT
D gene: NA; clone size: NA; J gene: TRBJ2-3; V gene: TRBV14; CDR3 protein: CASGWGDTQYF; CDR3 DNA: TGTGCCAGCGGTTGGGGCGACACGCAGTATTTT
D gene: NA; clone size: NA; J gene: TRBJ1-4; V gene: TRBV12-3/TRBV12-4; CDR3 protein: CASSFTTNEKLFF; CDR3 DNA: TGTGCCAGCAGTTTCACAACAAATGAAAAACTGTTTTTT
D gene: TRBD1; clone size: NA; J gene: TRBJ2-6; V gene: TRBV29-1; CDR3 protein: CSVRQGSGANVLTF; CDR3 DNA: TGCAGCGTCCGACAGGGTTCTGGGGCCAACGTCCTGACTTTC
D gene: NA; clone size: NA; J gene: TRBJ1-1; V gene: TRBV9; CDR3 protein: CASSGRGGVDTEAFF; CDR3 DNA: TGTGCCAGCAGCGGAAGAGGGGGAGTGGACACTGAAGCTTTCTTT
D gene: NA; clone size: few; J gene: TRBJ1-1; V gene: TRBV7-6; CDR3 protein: CASSLGQGWPDEAFF; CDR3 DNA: TGTGCCAGCAGCTTGGGGCAGGGGTGGCCCGATGAAGCTTTCTTT
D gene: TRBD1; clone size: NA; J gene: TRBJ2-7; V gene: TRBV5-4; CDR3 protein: CASSSGRDRGLGEQYF; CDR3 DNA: TGTGCCAGCAGCTCGGGACGGGACAGGGGGCTGGGGGAGCAGTACTTC
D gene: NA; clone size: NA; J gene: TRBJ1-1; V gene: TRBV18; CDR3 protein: CASSPDRLGMNTEAFF; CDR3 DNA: TGTGCCAGCTCACCGGACAGATTAGGGATGAACACTGAAGCTTTCTTT
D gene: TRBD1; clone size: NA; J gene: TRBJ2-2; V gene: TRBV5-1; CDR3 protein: CASSLAGTGDTGELFF; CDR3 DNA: TGCGCCAGCAGCTTGGCCGGGACAGGTGACACCGGGGAGCTGTTTTTT
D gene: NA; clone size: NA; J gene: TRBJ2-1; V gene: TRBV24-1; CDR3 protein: CATSRGNEQFF; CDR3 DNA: TGTGCCACCAGCAGGGGTAATGAGCAGTTCTTC
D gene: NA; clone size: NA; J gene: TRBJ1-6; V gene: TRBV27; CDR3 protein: CASSRDTLGNSPLHF; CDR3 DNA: TGTGCCAGCAGTCGGGACACCCTAGGGAATTCACCCCTCCACTTT
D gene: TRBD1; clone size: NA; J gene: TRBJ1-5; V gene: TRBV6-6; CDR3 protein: CASSKGQGLNQPQHF; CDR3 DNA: TGTGCCAGCAGCAAGGGACAGGGCCTCAATCAGCCCCAGCATTTT
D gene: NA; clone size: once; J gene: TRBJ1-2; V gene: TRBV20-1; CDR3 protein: CSVQYGYTF; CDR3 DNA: TGCAGTGTACAGTATGGCTACACCTTC
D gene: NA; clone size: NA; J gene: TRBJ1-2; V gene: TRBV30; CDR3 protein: CAWSPGGANYGYTF; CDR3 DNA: TGTGCCTGGAGTCCCGGGGGGGCTAACTATGGCTACACCTTC
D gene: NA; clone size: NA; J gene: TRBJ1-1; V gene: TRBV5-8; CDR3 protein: CASSPDVRGFRGAFF; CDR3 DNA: TGTGCCAGCAGCCCGGACGTCAGGGGATTTCGGGGAGCTTTCTTT
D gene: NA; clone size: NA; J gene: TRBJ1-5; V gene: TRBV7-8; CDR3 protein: CASSWGQANQPQHF; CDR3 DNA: TGTGCCAGCAGCTGGGGGCAGGCCAATCAGCCCCAGCATTTT
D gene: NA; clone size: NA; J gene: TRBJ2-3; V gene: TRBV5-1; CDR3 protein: CASSLEVAVKTDTQYF; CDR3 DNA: TGCGCCAGCAGCTTGGAGGTAGCGGTGAAAACAGATACGCAGTATTTT
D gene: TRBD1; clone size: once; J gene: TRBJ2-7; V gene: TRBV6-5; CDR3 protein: CASPRDRGPNEQYF; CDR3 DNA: TGTGCCAGTCCCCGGGACAGGGGGCCGAACGAGCAGTACTTC
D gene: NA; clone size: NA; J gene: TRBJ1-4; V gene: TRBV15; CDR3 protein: CATSRDATGNEKLFF; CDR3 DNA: TGTGCCACCAGCAGAGATGCCACAGGGAATGAAAAACTGTTTTTT
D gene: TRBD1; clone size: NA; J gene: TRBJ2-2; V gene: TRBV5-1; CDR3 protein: CASRIPGQGNTGELFF; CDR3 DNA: TGCGCCAGCCGTATTCCGGGACAGGGGAACACCGGGGAGCTGTTTTTT
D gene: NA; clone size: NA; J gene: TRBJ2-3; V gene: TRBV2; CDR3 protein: CASTQLSTDTQYF; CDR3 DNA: TGTGCCAGCACACAGTTGAGCACAGATACGCAGTATTTT
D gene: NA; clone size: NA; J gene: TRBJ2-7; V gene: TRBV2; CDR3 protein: CASSNRVSGGEQYF; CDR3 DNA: TGTGCCAGCAGTAACAGGGTATCAGGTGGCGAGCAGTACTTC
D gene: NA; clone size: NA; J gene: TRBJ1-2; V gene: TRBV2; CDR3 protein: CASSEGGWGGGYTF; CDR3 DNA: TGTGCCAGCAGTGAAGGGGGCTGGGGAGGTGGCTACACCTTC
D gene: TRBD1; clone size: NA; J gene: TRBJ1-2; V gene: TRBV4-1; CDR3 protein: CASSQQGEYGYTF; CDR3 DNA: TGCGCCAGCAGCCAACAGGGGGAGTATGGCTACACCTTC
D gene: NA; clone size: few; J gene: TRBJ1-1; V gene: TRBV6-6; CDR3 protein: CASRGPNTEAFF; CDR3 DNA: TGTGCCAGCAGGGGGCCGAACACTGAAGCTTTCTTT
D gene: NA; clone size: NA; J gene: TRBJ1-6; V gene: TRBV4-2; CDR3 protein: CASSQDRGRSYNSPLHF; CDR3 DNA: TGTGCCAGCAGCCAAGATCGAGGGCGCTCCTATAATTCACCCCTCCACTTT
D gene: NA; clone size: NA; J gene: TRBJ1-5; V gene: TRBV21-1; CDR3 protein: CASNQGRTKFYSNQPQHF; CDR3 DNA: TGTGCCAGCAACCAGGGACGGACTAAGTTCTATAGCAATCAACCCCAGCATTTT
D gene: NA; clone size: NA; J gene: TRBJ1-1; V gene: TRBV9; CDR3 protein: CASSVGSGSTEAFF; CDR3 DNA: TGTGCCAGCAGCGTAGGGTCGGGAAGTACTGAAGCTTTCTTT